This note documents a single T cell receptor beta chain sequence. This sample is drawn from a study of blood T cell repertoires in COVID-19. Study-level background: Acute-phase and convalescent COVID-19 samples originated in the United States, Italy and Spain. In each case, the material was cDNA or gDNA derived from T cells, B-cell-depleted T cells, or PBMCs.

Germline loops: CDR1 SNHLY, CDR2 FYNNEI. CDR3 length: 14 residues. Trimming cost V 8 bases and J 1 base, with 14 bases left between them. In the authors' methods: It was from reference gene primer amplification that nucleated cell counts were estimated. Libraries were prepared by immunoSEQ multiplex PCR; TCRdb keeps only in-frame clonotypes and omits some of them. V and J calls and clone size are as listed in that table; D and trimming were resolved from the DNA. The sample shows over 250,000 clones, just under 90% of them seen only once. Seattle patient enrollment occurred during active infection, with longitudinal follow-up thereafter.

The sample taken for sequencing was peripheral blood. The TCR originated in a woman between 50 and 59 years old with COVID-19, enrolled during active disease. This chain links TRBV2 with TRBJ1-1, with D possibly matching TRBD1 (6 bases). CDR3 bases: TGTGCCAGCGGAAACAGGGTAAGGAACACTGAAGCTTTCTTT. Translated: CASGNRVRNTEAFF.